These T cell receptor beta chains were read from a single sample in a study of molecular identifiers for immune sequencing clone quantification. Via MiXCR, TCRdb re-called the PCR reads, giving one row per CDR3 protein. The sample contains tens of thousands of distinct CDR3 sequences, 24% of which appear only once. Sequenced: naive CD8+ T cells from blood, with Jurkat cell RNA spiked in. These receptors all come from a human donor in good health. Some libraries in this study had Jurkat cell RNA spiked in. Both conserved end residues are part of each CDR3. The order of the fields is J gene, D gene, clone size, V gene, CDR3 protein, CDR3 DNA. The D gene is left open where the match is weak. Size values are once, few and many counts, or a class for expanded clones, and some rows have none.

J: TRBJ1-5; D: TRBD1; size: -; V: TRBV29-1; CDR3: CSVGDSYSNPPRHF; DNA: TGCAGCGTTGGGGACAGTTATAGCAATCCGCCCCGGCATTTT
J: TRBJ2-4; D: -; size: many; V: TRBV5-5; CDR3: CASSLGAQNIQYF; DNA: TGTGCCAGCAGCTTAGGAGCCCAAAACATTCAGTACTTC
J: TRBJ2-3; D: -; size: many; V: TRBV7-2; CDR3: CASSPGTRRDTQYF; DNA: TGTGCCAGCAGCCCAGGGACTCGCCGGGATACGCAGTATTTT
J: TRBJ2-7; D: TRBD2; size: -; V: TRBV24-1; CDR3: CATSFGGGYEQYF; DNA: TGTGCCACCAGTTTCGGGGGGGGTTACGAGCAGTACTTC
J: TRBJ2-7; D: -; size: many; V: TRBV2; CDR3: CASSDGSYEQYF; DNA: TGTGCCAGCAGTGACGGCTCCTACGAGCAGTACTTC
J: TRBJ2-3; D: -; size: many; V: TRBV14; CDR3: CASSQVSGTWGEDTDTQYF; DNA: TGTGCCAGCAGCCAAGTTTCAGGCACGTGGGGGGAAGACACAGATACGCAGTATTTT
J: TRBJ2-5; D: -; size: -; V: TRBV28; CDR3: CASRGIEAGTPIRKSQETQYF; DNA: TGTGCCAGCAGAGGGATCGAAGCCGGGACGCCAATAAGGAAGTCCCAAGAGACCCAGTACTTC
J: TRBJ1-1; D: TRBD1; size: many; V: TRBV4-1; CDR3: CASSGTGGTEAFF; DNA: TGCGCCAGCAGTGGGACAGGGGGCACTGAAGCTTTCTTT
J: TRBJ2-5; D: TRBD2; size: many; V: TRBV5-4; CDR3: CASSLGTSGRYFQETQYF; DNA: TGTGCCAGCAGCTTGGGGACTAGCGGGAGGTATTTCCAAGAGACCCAGTACTTC
J: TRBJ2-5; D: -; size: many; V: TRBV2; CDR3: CASSDPGLKKETQYF; DNA: TGTGCCAGCAGTGATCCGGGACTCAAAAAAGAGACCCAGTACTTC
J: TRBJ1-2; D: -; size: -; V: TRBV29-1; CDR3: CSVEDLVNRGDGYTF; DNA: TGCAGCGTTGAAGATCTCGTCAACCGAGGCGATGGCTACACCTTC
J: TRBJ2-2; D: -; size: many; V: TRBV6-6; CDR3: CASSYDNTGELFF; DNA: TGTGCCAGCAGTTACGACAACACCGGGGAGCTGTTTTTT
J: TRBJ2-3; D: TRBD2; size: -; V: TRBV25-1; CDR3: CASSELEAGGSTDTQYF; DNA: TGTGCCAGCAGTGAATTGGAAGCGGGGGGCAGCACAGATACGCAGTATTTT
J: TRBJ2-3; D: TRBD1; size: many; V: TRBV7-9; CDR3: CASSSSLGTGGDTQYF; DNA: TGTGCCAGCAGCTCAAGTTTGGGGACAGGGGGAGATACGCAGTATTTT
J: TRBJ2-1; D: TRBD2; size: -; V: TRBV19; CDR3: CASSISAGAVNEQFF; DNA: TGTGCCAGTAGTATATCAGCGGGGGCCGTCAATGAGCAGTTCTTC
J: TRBJ2-3; D: -; size: many; V: TRBV19; CDR3: CASNQGSTDTQYF; DNA: TGTGCCAGCAACCAGGGAAGCACAGATACGCAGTATTTT
J: TRBJ2-6; D: -; size: -; V: TRBV4-1; CDR3: CASSQGEPAWANVLTF; DNA: TGCGCCAGCAGCCAAGGGGAGCCAGCCTGGGCCAACGTCCTGACTTTC
J: TRBJ2-3; D: -; size: many; V: TRBV4-1; CDR3: CASSQRNPPGLSTTDTQYF; DNA: TGCGCCAGCAGCCAACGAAACCCCCCGGGACTCTCTACCACAGATACGCAGTATTTT
J: TRBJ2-1; D: -; size: many; V: TRBV27; CDR3: CASRDPPNEQFF; DNA: TGTGCCAGCAGGGACCCTCCCAATGAGCAGTTCTTC
J: TRBJ2-5; D: -; size: few; V: TRBV7-9; CDR3: CASISGQNPVETQYF; DNA: TGTGCCAGCATTAGTGGACAGAATCCGGTGGAGACCCAGTACTTC
J: TRBJ1-1; D: -; size: many; V: TRBV2; CDR3: CASLLEPGGGEAFF; DNA: TGTGCCAGCCTCCTCGAACCTGGGGGAGGGGAAGCTTTCTTT
J: TRBJ2-3; D: TRBD2; size: -; V: TRBV5-3; CDR3: CASSFSGASSDTQYF; DNA: TGTGCCAGCAGCTTCAGCGGGGCTAGCTCAGATACGCAGTATTTT
J: TRBJ2-5; D: -; size: many; V: TRBV14; CDR3: CASSQGLETQYF; DNA: TGTGCCAGCAGCCAAGGCCTTGAGACCCAGTACTTC
J: TRBJ2-3; D: -; size: many; V: TRBV5-6; CDR3: CASSSRTRVATDTQYF; DNA: TGTGCCAGCAGCTCCCGTACTAGGGTCGCCACAGATACGCAGTATTTT
J: TRBJ2-5; D: TRBD1; size: few; V: TRBV2; CDR3: CASIPLDRTQETQYF; DNA: TGTGCCAGCATCCCATTGGACAGGACCCAAGAGACCCAGTACTTC
J: TRBJ2-3; D: TRBD2; size: many; V: TRBV19; CDR3: CASTHLAGADTQYF; DNA: TGTGCCAGTACCCACCTAGCGGGAGCAGATACGCAGTATTTT
J: TRBJ2-7; D: TRBD1; size: -; V: TRBV5-6; CDR3: CASSSWDSYEQYF; DNA: TGTGCCAGCAGCTCTTGGGACAGCTACGAGCAGTACTTC
J: TRBJ2-2; D: -; size: medium-sized; V: TRBV28; CDR3: CASSLLWAGTGELFF; DNA: TGTGCCAGCAGTTTACTCTGGGCGGGCACCGGGGAGCTGTTTTTT
J: TRBJ2-3; D: -; size: medium-sized; V: TRBV18; CDR3: CASSPESTDTQYF; DNA: TGTGCCAGCTCACCAGAGAGCACAGATACGCAGTATTTT
J: TRBJ2-1; D: TRBD2; size: many; V: TRBV20-1; CDR3: CSASGLASGNEQFF; DNA: TGCAGTGCTTCGGGACTAGCGTCCGGTAATGAGCAGTTCTTC
J: TRBJ2-7; D: TRBD2; size: many; V: TRBV5-3; CDR3: CASSLETGGSYEQYF; DNA: TGTGCCAGCAGCTTGGAGACGGGAGGCTCCTACGAGCAGTACTTC
J: TRBJ2-1; D: TRBD2; size: many; V: TRBV7-9; CDR3: CASSSRLSGRQSYNEQFF; DNA: TGTGCCAGCAGCAGCCGGCTTAGCGGGAGGCAGTCCTACAATGAGCAGTTCTTC
J: TRBJ2-1; D: TRBD1; size: few; V: TRBV5-1; CDR3: CASRQGLEQFF; DNA: TGCGCCAGCCGACAGGGTCTTGAGCAGTTCTTC
J: TRBJ2-7; D: -; size: few; V: TRBV7-9; CDR3: CASSLSVSSYEQYF; DNA: TGTGCCAGCAGCTTGTCTGTCAGTTCCTACGAGCAGTACTTC
J: TRBJ1-5; D: TRBD1; size: -; V: TRBV7-9; CDR3: CASSSITGGRRPQHF; DNA: TGTGCCAGCAGCTCCATCACAGGGGGAAGGCGGCCCCAGCATTTT
J: TRBJ2-7; D: TRBD2; size: many; V: TRBV6-5; CDR3: CASSRAGGLYEQYF; DNA: TGTGCCAGCAGTCGAGCGGGGGGGCTGTACGAGCAGTACTTC
J: TRBJ1-1; D: -; size: many; V: TRBV12-3/TRBV12-4; CDR3: CASTARRGRVTEAFF; DNA: TGTGCCAGCACCGCTCGCCGGGGGAGGGTCACTGAAGCTTTCTTT
J: TRBJ2-1; D: TRBD2; size: -; V: TRBV7-9; CDR3: CASRGVAGSSHNAQFF; DNA: TGTGCCAGCAGAGGAGTAGCGGGGAGCTCCCACAATGCGCAGTTCTTC
J: TRBJ2-2; D: -; size: many; V: TRBV9; CDR3: CASSVAGRGPTNTGELFF; DNA: TGTGCCAGCAGCGTAGCGGGCAGGGGACCCACGAACACCGGGGAGCTGTTTTTT
J: TRBJ2-6; D: -; size: medium-sized; V: TRBV2; CDR3: CASSAGWSGANVLTF; DNA: TGTGCCAGCAGTGCGGGGTGGTCTGGGGCCAACGTCCTGACTTTC
J: TRBJ2-7; D: -; size: -; V: TRBV19; CDR3: CASSIGNGYGQYF; DNA: TGTGCCAGTAGTATAGGAAACGGCTACGGGCAGTACTTC
J: TRBJ2-7; D: TRBD2; size: many; V: TRBV20-1; CDR3: CSARGETSTGEQYF; DNA: TGCAGTGCTAGAGGCGAGACTAGCACGGGCGAGCAGTACTTC
J: TRBJ2-3; D: TRBD2; size: many; V: TRBV5-4; CDR3: CASSYKAGAPTDTQYF; DNA: TGTGCCAGCAGCTATAAAGCGGGAGCCCCTACAGATACGCAGTATTTT
J: TRBJ1-1; D: TRBD1; size: many; V: TRBV3-1; CDR3: CASSLGDRATEAFF; DNA: TGTGCCAGCAGCCTAGGGGACAGGGCCACTGAAGCTTTCTTT
J: TRBJ2-7; D: -; size: few; V: TRBV27; CDR3: CASSLQPPADYEQYF; DNA: TGTGCCAGCAGTTTACAACCCCCGGCGGACTACGAGCAGTACTTC
J: TRBJ2-7; D: -; size: few; V: TRBV7-2; CDR3: CASTPLGGPSYEQYF; DNA: TGTGCCAGCACCCCCCTTGGTGGGCCTTCCTACGAGCAGTACTTC
J: TRBJ2-7; D: -; size: many; V: TRBV4-3; CDR3: CASSQDPDAAGEQYF; DNA: TGCGCCAGCAGCCAAGATCCGGACGCGGCAGGCGAGCAGTACTTC
J: TRBJ2-7; D: -; size: few; V: TRBV11-2; CDR3: CASSPLGEGRNSYEQYF; DNA: TGTGCCAGCAGCCCCTTAGGCGAGGGGCGTAATTCCTACGAGCAGTACTTC
J: TRBJ1-6; D: -; size: once; V: TRBV6-2/TRBV6-3; CDR3: CASSISLYSPLHF; DNA: TGTGCCAGCAGCATCTCACTATATTCACCCCTCCACTTT
J: TRBJ2-7; D: -; size: -; V: TRBV20-1; CDR3: CSARSEEDAPYEQYF; DNA: TGCAGTGCTAGATCGGAAGAGGACGCTCCCTACGAGCAGTACTTC
J: TRBJ2-1; D: -; size: few; V: TRBV18; CDR3: CASSRTDYWDSYNEQFF; DNA: TGTGCCAGCTCACGAACGGACTACTGGGACTCCTACAATGAGCAGTTCTTC
J: TRBJ1-1; D: TRBD1; size: few; V: TRBV19; CDR3: CASSMPGTGPNTEAFF; DNA: TGTGCCAGTAGTATGCCCGGGACAGGGCCGAACACTGAAGCTTTCTTT
J: TRBJ2-5; D: -; size: few; V: TRBV11-2; CDR3: CASSVSVYSETQYF; DNA: TGTGCCAGCAGCGTTTCAGTTTATTCGGAGACCCAGTACTTC
J: TRBJ1-4; D: -; size: -; V: TRBV7-9; CDR3: CASSLGYEEKLFF; DNA: TGTGCCAGCAGCCTAGGTTATGAAGAAAAACTCTTTTTT
J: TRBJ2-3; D: -; size: medium-sized; V: TRBV29-1; CDR3: CSLRGSTDTQYF; DNA: TGCAGCTTACGGGGTTCGACAGATACGCAGTATTTT
J: TRBJ2-7; D: -; size: many; V: TRBV3-1; CDR3: CASSPGTVSYEQYF; DNA: TGTGCCAGCAGCCCCGGGACGGTCTCCTACGAGCAGTACTTC
J: TRBJ2-7; D: TRBD1; size: -; V: TRBV4-1; CDR3: CASSLGTGRSYEQYF; DNA: TGCGCCAGCAGCCTTGGGACAGGGCGCTCCTACGAGCAGTACTTC
J: TRBJ2-3; D: TRBD2; size: many; V: TRBV12-3/TRBV12-4; CDR3: CASQAGGEDTQYF; DNA: TGTGCCTCACAAGCGGGGGGCGAGGATACGCAGTATTTT